Listed below are T cell receptor beta chains from one sample, sequenced in a study of cytomegalovirus exposure and HLA in healthy donors. Sequenced by immunoSEQ multiplex PCR; TCRdb stores in-frame clones only, minus some. The sample shows about 74,000 clones, 65% to 80% of them seen only once. Sequences were obtained from PBMCs. These receptors were collected from a woman aged 40-49 years in good health and CMV-seropositive. The CDR3 runs from the conserved cysteine through the conserved F or W. D genes are given only for firm matches. Size tells how often a clone was seen (once, few, many) or the class of an expanded clone, and some rows leave it out.

D: TRBD1; V: TRBV4-1; size: -; J: TRBJ1-3; length: 19; DNA: TGCGCCAGCAGCCAAGACGGACCGGGACAGGATTTTCCTGGAAACACCATATATTTT; CDR3: CASSQDGPGQDFPGNTIYF
D: -; V: TRBV18; size: -; J: TRBJ1-3; length: 15; DNA: TGTGCCAGCTCACCGGGAGAAGGCCCCGGAAACACCATATATTTT; CDR3: CASSPGEGPGNTIYF
D: TRBD1; V: TRBV30; size: -; J: TRBJ2-3; length: 19; DNA: TGTGCCTGGAGACCCTCCCCTAGGGACAGCCGGAGAATCGGGGATACGCAGTATTTT; CDR3: CAWRPSPRDSRRIGDTQYF
D: TRBD2; V: TRBV28; size: -; J: TRBJ2-1; length: 15; DNA: TGTGCCAGCAGGGGTTGGGGGGAGGGCCATAATGAGCAGTTCTTC; CDR3: CASRGWGEGHNEQFF
D: -; V: TRBV30; size: -; J: TRBJ1-6; length: 15; DNA: TGTGCCTGGAGAACTACGGGACAATATAATTCACCCCTCCACTTT; CDR3: CAWRTTGQYNSPLHF
D: TRBD1; V: TRBV29-1; size: -; J: TRBJ2-5; length: 13; DNA: TGCAGCGTTTCCCGGGACAGTTATGGGACCCAGTACTTC; CDR3: CSVSRDSYGTQYF
D: -; V: TRBV5-1; size: -; J: TRBJ1-4; length: 18; DNA: TGCGCCAGCAGCCCCCGGGACACGTGGGCATCGACTAATGAAAAACTGTTTTTT; CDR3: CASSPRDTWASTNEKLFF
D: -; V: TRBV28; size: few; J: TRBJ1-4; length: 14; DNA: TGTGCCAGCAGTTTCGGGGGTACTAATGAAAAACTGTTTTTT; CDR3: CASSFGGTNEKLFF
D: TRBD1; V: TRBV19; size: -; J: TRBJ2-1; length: 14; DNA: TGTGCCAGTAAGGGACAGGGGGCGGGTAATTGGCAGTTCTTC; CDR3: CASKGQGAGNWQFF
D: TRBD1; V: TRBV18; size: -; J: TRBJ2-7; length: 15; DNA: TGTGCCAGCTCACCACAGACAGGGGCTAATTACGAGCAGTACTTC; CDR3: CASSPQTGANYEQYF
D: -; V: TRBV7-9; size: -; J: TRBJ2-7; length: 16; DNA: TGTGCCAGCAGCTTAGATCGGGCGGGACTCTCCTACGAGCAGTACTTC; CDR3: CASSLDRAGLSYEQYF
D: -; V: TRBV6-5; size: -; J: TRBJ1-2; length: 14; DNA: TGTGCCAGCACCGCGCAGGGGCAGGGTGCCCCATACACCTTC; CDR3: CASTAQGQGAPYTF
D: -; V: TRBV6-1; size: -; J: TRBJ1-2; length: 13; DNA: TGTGCCAGCAGTTGGACGGGGAACTATGGCTACACCTTC; CDR3: CASSWTGNYGYTF
D: -; V: TRBV30; size: few; J: TRBJ1-3; length: 12; DNA: TGTGCCTCCCTTCCTTTTGGAAACACCATATATTTT; CDR3: CASLPFGNTIYF
D: TRBD2; V: TRBV5-6; size: -; J: TRBJ2-3; length: 18; DNA: TGTGCCAGCAGCTTGGGTCTAGCGGGAGGCCTTAGCACAGATACGCAGTATTTT; CDR3: CASSLGLAGGLSTDTQYF